This TCR beta chain was documented in a study of blood T cell repertoires in COVID-19 (dated by TCRdb to 2020 to 2022). Study-wide context: The collaborator samples originated in the United States, Italy and Spain and spanned the acute and convalescent phases of COVID-19. The material from the prospective study consisted of cDNA or gDNA derived from T cells, B-cell-depleted T cells, or PBMCs. Subjects who had been exposed to COVID-19, were actively infected with it, or had recovered from it provided the deeply sampled blood TCRbeta repertoires that made up the dataset. The repertoires were made available in a free public database intended to serve as a resource for research on the immune response to SARS-CoV-2. The samples were drawn from two sources: the first 160 participants of the ongoing ImmuneRACE study, and 1,200 or so subjects contributed by 6 global collaborators. A de-identified subject ID, COVID-19 status, age in years and sex were almost always included in the sample metadata. HLA class I and class II types, where available, came from metadata supplied by the sample provider rather than from assay-based typing.

A word on this clone: The antigen this receptor binds is unknown. No much larger clone exists at a distance of one base, and base qualities are not known.

Taken from the germline V gene, the CDR1 and CDR2 loops are KGHSH and LQKENI. V is pared back by 5 bases and J by 5 bases, with 9 bases lying between the germline termini. The CDR3 contains 12 residues, cysteine and phenylalanine counted. Only CDR3 DNA is held: 36 bases, read in frame from base 1. Points the paper makes about the study in general: How much clinical and demographic metadata was included differed by source and by participant, and the metadata was provided uncurated.

The immunoSEQ Assay, a bias-controlled multiplex PCR, was used to amplify TCRbeta CDR3 regions from genomic DNA. Regarding the original processing steps: The number of nucleated cells in each sample was estimated from the amplification of reference gene primers within the assay. Sequence reads were collapsed and filtered to measure the absolute abundance of every unique TCRbeta CDR3 rearrangement. For each sample, productive Simpson clonality was calculated as the square root of Simpson's diversity index across productive rearrangements. Imported from immuneACCESS, the table was reduced by TCRdb to in-frame sequences with V and J called. These copies leave out some clones; in studies compared against another copy, an unresolved V gene accounts for under half, and the cause of the remainder is not known. That table gives V, J and clone size, and the DNA gave D and trimming. A total of approximately 440,000 clones appear in this sample, roughly 88% of them only once. The ten largest clones capture around 0.6% of the sample.

Participants in the prospective study were aged roughly 18 to 89 years, lived in about two dozen United States geographic areas, and enrolled through a virtual design. In the prospective study, participants were assigned to cohorts based on the clinical history participants reported in a screening survey and a study questionnaire. Recovered participants in ImmuneRACE Cohort 3 were defined by two consecutive negative NP/OP PCR tests, clearance by a healthcare professional, or resolution of symptoms. Each participant in the prospective study had whole blood, serum and a nasopharyngeal or oropharyngeal swab collected by mobile phlebotomists. Over an approximately 2-month period, participants in the prospective study had the option of providing additional blood draws and questionnaires. Blood samples from the prospective study were shipped frozen or at room temperature prior to DNA extraction.

The clonotype originates from a young man who had recovered from COVID-19. Sequenced sample: PBMCs or T cells enriched from blood (not recorded which). In this chain, TRBV18 is recombined with TRBJ1-1; the best D guess is TRBD1, with 6 bases matching. CDR3 sequence: CASSLQGTEAFF. The DNA is as follows: TGTGCCAGCTCATTACAGGGAACTGAAGCTTTCTTT.